This is a list of T cell receptor beta chains from one sample in a study of T cells in Graves' hyperthyroidism and ophthalmopathy. TCRdb re-called the multiplex PCR reads with MiXCR, one entry per CDR3 protein. The profile shows more than 450,000 distinct CDR3 sequences, approximately 14% of them singletons. The sequencing sample was made of blood. The receptors here all came from a woman in her 40s with Graves' hyperthyroidism. CDR3s include the opening cysteine and the closing phenylalanine or tryptophan. The D gene is left open where the match is weak. Not all rows give a size; the values are once, few, many and, for expanded clones, a class.

TRBJ1-1 | few | TRBV19 | TRBD1 | TGTGCCACCAGGACAGGGGCGGGCACTGAAGCTTTCTTT | CATRTGAGTEAFF
TRBJ2-1 | many | TRBV20-1 | - | TGCAGTGCCAAGGAGCCAGCGGGTTACAATGAGCAGTTCTTC | CSAKEPAGYNEQFF
TRBJ2-3 | - | TRBV7-6 | - | TGTGCCAGCAGCTCAATGGACTTCGGAGGAACAGATACGCAGTATTTT | CASSSMDFGGTDTQYF
TRBJ1-1 | - | TRBV19 | - | TGTGCCAGCATAATACAGGGTAAGTCGGGAAACACTGAAGCTTTCTTT | CASIIQGKSGNTEAFF
TRBJ1-1 | many | TRBV28 | - | TGTGCCAGCAGTTTGGGGGCCCTCATCGCTGAAGCTTTCTTT | CASSLGALIAEAFF
TRBJ2-2 | many | TRBV2 | TRBD1 | TGTGCCAGCAGTAGGGACAGGGGTTCCACCGGGGAGCTGTTTTTT | CASSRDRGSTGELFF
TRBJ2-3 | many | TRBV13 | TRBD2 | TGTGCCAGCAGCTTCGCGGGAGGGAGGAGGGATACGCAGTATTTT | CASSFAGGRRDTQYF
TRBJ2-4 | many | TRBV28 | - | TGTGCCAGCAGTTCTGGGGGAAAAAACATTCAGTACTTC | CASSSGGKNIQYF
TRBJ2-7 | many | TRBV5-1 | TRBD2 | TGCGCCAGCAGCTCTCTAGCGGGAGGCCCCGCGAGCTACGAGCAGTACTTC | CASSSLAGGPASYEQYF
TRBJ2-3 | many | TRBV28 | TRBD2 | TGTGCCAGCAGTCCGGGACTAGCGGGAGTAAGACCAGATACGCAGTATTTT | CASSPGLAGVRPDTQYF
TRBJ2-1 | few | TRBV4-1 | - | TGCGCCAGCAGCCAAGATTCTGGGAGGGAGCAGTTCTTC | CASSQDSGREQFF
TRBJ2-5 | many | TRBV11-2 | - | TGTGCCAGCAGCAGTCTCCGAGACTCCCAAGAGACCCAGTACTTC | CASSSLRDSQETQYF
TRBJ2-1 | many | TRBV27 | TRBD1 | TGTGCCAGCAGTTTTCTCGGACAGGAAGACAATGAGCAGTTCTTC | CASSFLGQEDNEQFF
TRBJ1-5 | - | TRBV19 | TRBD1 | TGTGCCAGTAATCATGTGGGCACAGGGGGGGTTCAGCCCCAGCATTTT | CASNHVGTGGVQPQHF
TRBJ2-2 | - | TRBV28 | - | TGTGCCAGCAGTTTGGAAAACGGACGGATGAACACCGGGGAGCTGTTTTTT | CASSLENGRMNTGELFF
TRBJ2-3 | - | TRBV20-1 | - | TGCAGTGCTAGCAGAGCGGGACAGGGCACAGATACGCAGTATTTT | CSASRAGQGTDTQYF
TRBJ1-5 | many | TRBV2 | TRBD1 | TGTGCCGGCCGACAGGGCAGTAATCAGCCCCAGCATTTT | CAGRQGSNQPQHF
TRBJ2-1 | - | TRBV10-3 | TRBD2 | TGTGCCATCAGCGATAGCGGGGATAACAATGAGCAGTTCTTC | CAISDSGDNNEQFF
TRBJ2-7 | many | TRBV7-8 | - | TGTGCCAGCAGCACAGGACAATGGGGGACCTACGAGCAGTACTTC | CASSTGQWGTYEQYF
TRBJ1-5 | many | TRBV20-1 | - | TGCAGTGCTAGAGAGTATGGGACGGCGAATCAGCCCCAGCATTTT | CSAREYGTANQPQHF
TRBJ2-3 | many | TRBV27 | - | TGTGCCAGCAGACCGGGATGGTTGATCGCAGATACGCAGTATTTT | CASRPGWLIADTQYF
TRBJ2-2 | many | TRBV7-2 | TRBD2 | TGTGCCAGCAGCCCGGGACTAGCGGGGGTCTCCGGGGAGCTGTTTTTT | CASSPGLAGVSGELFF
TRBJ2-2 | few | TRBV10-3 | - | TGTGCCATCAGTGAGCAAACAGGGTACACGAACACCGGGGAGCTGTTTTTT | CAISEQTGYTNTGELFF
TRBJ1-2 | many | TRBV12-5 | - | TGTGCTAGTGGTTTGTTGGGACAATCGAACTATGGCTACACCTTC | CASGLLGQSNYGYTF
TRBJ1-6 | many | TRBV7-2 | TRBD1 | TGTGCCAGCAGCTCTTGGACAGGGGGGACCTATAATTCACCCCTCCACTTT | CASSSWTGGTYNSPLHF
TRBJ2-3 | few | TRBV24-1 | TRBD1 | TGTGCCACCAGTGATTTACGTTGGGACAGGGGCGCCACAGATACGCAGTATTTT | CATSDLRWDRGATDTQYF
TRBJ2-1 | many | TRBV27 | - | TGTGCCAGCAGTTTATCCGGGAGTTTCTACAATGAGCAGTTCTTC | CASSLSGSFYNEQFF
TRBJ2-6 | few | TRBV19 | - | TGTGCCAGTAGTACCTCAGGGACCTCTGGGGCCAACGTCCTGACTTTC | CASSTSGTSGANVLTF
TRBJ2-1 | - | TRBV28 | TRBD2 | TGTGCCAGCAGTTTCCCGGTGGGGCTAGCGGGAGGTGAGCAGTTCTTC | CASSFPVGLAGGEQFF
TRBJ1-1 | many | TRBV2 | - | TGTGCCAGCAATACGGGCCCGAGGGGCACTGAAGCTTTCTTT | CASNTGPRGTEAFF
TRBJ2-3 | many | TRBV18 | - | TGTGCCAGCTCTCGGGGAAGAGCTAGCACAGATACGCAGTATTTT | CASSRGRASTDTQYF
TRBJ2-7 | many | TRBV10-3 | - | TGTGCCATCAGTGAAGGGCTACCTTCCTACGAGCAGTACTTC | CAISEGLPSYEQYF
TRBJ2-1 | few | TRBV6-1 | - | TGTGCCAGCAGTGAACGAAGGCGGGGTGAGCAGTTCTTC | CASSERRRGEQFF
TRBJ1-5 | - | TRBV10-2 | - | TGCGCCAGCAGTGAGTCGCTAGGGGACCAGCCCCAGCATTTT | CASSESLGDQPQHF
TRBJ1-2 | - | TRBV7-9 | - | TGTGCCAGCAGCCCCTGGGGGGACGACTATGGCTACACCTTC | CASSPWGDDYGYTF
TRBJ2-7 | few | TRBV28 | - | TGTGCCAGCAGCAACTCGGGGCAGCAAAGCTCCTACGAGCAGTACTTC | CASSNSGQQSSYEQYF
TRBJ2-5 | - | TRBV5-1 | - | TGCGCCAGCAGCTTATTCCACGAAGAGACCCAGTACTTC | CASSLFHEETQYF
TRBJ1-2 | - | TRBV20-1 | TRBD1 | TGCAGTGCTGGTACCGGGACAGTGGTGTCCTACACCTTC | CSAGTGTVVSYTF
TRBJ1-4 | many | TRBV14 | TRBD1 | TGTGCCAGCAGCCCCCAAAATATCAGGGGGAATGAAAAACTGTTTTTT | CASSPQNIRGNEKLFF
TRBJ2-2 | many | TRBV2 | TRBD1 | TGTGCCAGCAGTATACAGGGGGTGAAAAACACCGGGGAGCTGTTTTTT | CASSIQGVKNTGELFF
TRBJ1-5 | many | TRBV3-1 | - | TGTGCCAGCAGCCAGGGGGATCAGCCCCAGCATTTT | CASSQGDQPQHF
TRBJ2-5 | few | TRBV6-5 | - | TGTGCCAGCAGTTACGAGGGGCGGCAAGAGACCCAGTACTTC | CASSYEGRQETQYF